This is a list of T cell receptor beta chains from one sample in a study of shared clonotypes between healthy human individuals. Only in-frame clones appear in the TCRdb table, and some are missing; sequencing was by immunoSEQ multiplex PCR. The table shows about 2.2 million clones, with around 93% occurring only once. Source material: naive CD8+ T cells from PBMCs. The receptor source for this set is a man younger than 30 in good health. Some clones in this sample may be carry-over from other donors' samples. Both conserved end residues are part of each CDR3. The order of the fields is J gene, D gene, V gene, clone size, CDR3 protein, CDR3 DNA. D genes are given only for firm matches. The size entry is marked missing in some rows and otherwise reads once, few, many or a size class.

TRBJ1-1 . TRBV25-1 . CASTWGTEAFF TGTGCCAGCACCTGGGGCACTGAAGCTTTCTTT
TRBJ1-4 TRBD1 TRBV9 . CASSETGGSREKLFF TGTGCCAGCAGCGAGACAGGGGGCTCTAGGGAAAAACTGTTTTTT
TRBJ1-2 TRBD1 TRBV28 . CASSFLPLDRAGYTF TGTGCCAGCAGTTTTTTACCCCTGGACAGGGCCGGCTACACCTTC
TRBJ2-1 TRBD1 TRBV29-1 few CSVEGGTGPGDEQFF TGCAGCGTTGAAGGAGGGACAGGACCCGGGGATGAGCAGTTCTTC
TRBJ2-7 . TRBV15 . CATSRDPRGDEQYF TGTGCCACCAGCAGAGATCCCAGGGGAGACGAGCAGTACTTC
TRBJ2-7 TRBD2 TRBV2 once CASSAERELHEQYF TGTGCCAGCAGTGCGGAGCGGGAGCTCCACGAGCAGTACTTC
TRBJ1-1 . TRBV27 . CASSYPGGTEAFF TGTGCCAGCAGTTATCCAGGAGGGACTGAAGCTTTCTTT
TRBJ2-7 . TRBV27 . CASSLSQFNEQYF TGTGCCAGCAGTTTATCCCAATTTAACGAGCAGTACTTC
TRBJ2-2 . TRBV5-1 once CASSLLVRGGELFF TGCGCCAGCAGCTTGCTGGTTCGCGGCGGGGAGCTGTTTTTT
TRBJ1-2 . TRBV6-5 . CASSHGGEVYGYTF TGTGCCAGCAGCCACGGGGGGGAAGTTTATGGCTACACCTTC
TRBJ2-7 . TRBV28 . CASSQVSTMYEQYF TGTGCCAGCAGCCAGGTTTCTACGATGTACGAGCAGTACTTC
TRBJ2-7 . TRBV4-1 . CASSQVAPEGAHYEQYF TGCGCCAGCAGCCAAGTCGCCCCCGAAGGGGCGCACTACGAGCAGTACTTC
TRBJ2-2 . TRBV13 . CASSARLKHTGSGELFF TGTGCCAGCAGCGCGCGATTAAAGCACACAGGGTCCGGGGAGCTGTTTTTT
TRBJ2-7 . TRBV7-9 . CASSFPGPRAYEQYF TGTGCCAGCAGTTTTCCCGGGCCCCGAGCCTACGAGCAGTACTTC
TRBJ2-2 TRBD2 TRBV7-8 . CASSIVTSAITGELFF TGTGCCAGCAGCATAGTGACTAGCGCTATTACCGGGGAGCTGTTTTTT
TRBJ2-2 . TRBV28 . CASTRPAITPTNTGELFF TGTGCCAGCACTCGGCCAGCAATAACACCGACGAACACCGGGGAGCTGTTTTTT
TRBJ1-3 . TRBV30 . CAWGYRGPTVSGNTIYF TGTGCTTGGGGGTACCGCGGGCCGACAGTCTCTGGAAACACCATATATTTT
TRBJ1-2 . TRBV10-3 . CAISGAGSNYGYTF TGTGCCATCAGTGGGGCAGGGAGTAACTATGGCTACACCTTC
TRBJ1-1 TRBD1 TRBV14 . CASSQAGWAGGMNTEAFF TGTGCCAGCAGCCAAGCGGGATGGGCAGGGGGAATGAACACTGAAGCTTTCTTT
TRBJ2-7 TRBD1 TRBV28 . CASSPLGTGSYEQYF TGTGCCAGCAGTCCCTTAGGGACAGGTAGCTACGAGCAGTACTTC
TRBJ2-3 . TRBV6-1 . CAIFVSGGDTQYF TGTGCCATCTTCGTCAGTGGGGGGGATACGCAGTATTTT
TRBJ2-1 . TRBV27 few CASSLGGSYNEQFF TGTGCCAGCAGTTTAGGAGGGTCCTACAATGAGCAGTTCTTC
TRBJ1-5 . TRBV7-8 . CASSLRGSDQPQHF TGTGCCAGCAGCTTAAGGGGAAGTGATCAGCCCCAGCATTTT
TRBJ2-1 TRBD2 TRBV7-6 . CASSFGTSGSLDEQFF TGTGCCAGCAGCTTCGGGACTAGCGGGAGTTTAGATGAGCAGTTCTTC
TRBJ1-1 . TRBV27 . CASRIGEGTEAFF TGTGCCAGCAGGATAGGGGAGGGAACTGAAGCTTTCTTT
TRBJ2-3 . TRBV27 once CASSGTGLTTADTQYF TGTGCCAGCAGTGGTACGGGCCTCACGACAGCAGATACGCAGTATTTT
TRBJ2-1 . TRBV10-3 once CAISVLGRNEQFF TGTGCCATCAGTGTTTTGGGCCGTAATGAGCAGTTCTTC
TRBJ2-1 TRBD1 TRBV7-9 once CASSHPDRGLEQFF TGTGCCAGCAGCCATCCCGACAGGGGGCTTGAGCAGTTCTTC
TRBJ2-7 TRBD2 TRBV27 . CASSLSAGDHEQYF TGTGCCAGCAGTTTATCAGCGGGAGACCACGAGCAGTACTTC
TRBJ2-1 . TRBV7-9 . CASRASSYPGSEQFF TGTGCCAGCAGAGCCTCAAGTTACCCGGGAAGTGAGCAGTTCTTC
TRBJ1-1 . TRBV4-3 . CASSPFGGQNTEAFF TGCGCCAGCAGCCCTTTCGGAGGACAGAACACTGAAGCTTTCTTT
TRBJ1-1 . TRBV29-1 few CSVEGPGLNTEAFF TGCAGCGTTGAGGGTCCGGGGCTGAACACTGAAGCTTTCTTT
TRBJ2-7 TRBD2 TRBV27 . CASTSSGSSHEQYF TGTGCCAGCACCTCTAGCGGGAGTTCCCACGAGCAGTACTTC
TRBJ1-4 . TRBV7-2 once CASSSGGEKLFF TGTGCCAGCAGCTCTGGGGGTGAAAAACTGTTTTTT
TRBJ2-7 . TRBV19 . CASSITPRDRTGPSYEQYF TGTGCCAGTAGTATAACACCTCGAGACCGGACCGGGCCCTCCTACGAGCAGTACTTC
TRBJ2-2 . TRBV5-4 . CASSFEHGANTGELFF TGTGCCAGCAGCTTCGAACACGGAGCGAACACCGGGGAGCTGTTTTTT
TRBJ1-4 . TRBV7-2 . CASSLEIADEKLFF TGTGCCAGCAGCTTAGAGATCGCAGACGAAAAACTGTTTTTT
TRBJ2-1 TRBD2 TRBV4-1 . CASSQDWWEGNEQFF TGCGCCAGCAGCCAAGATTGGTGGGAGGGCAATGAGCAGTTCTTC
TRBJ2-1 TRBD2 TRBV27 . CASSLFEWGTSEYGEQFF TGTGCCAGCAGTTTATTTGAGTGGGGGACTAGCGAGTATGGTGAGCAGTTCTTC
TRBJ2-7 . TRBV6-6 . CASSYSTRGDYEQYF TGTGCCAGCAGTTACTCGACCAGGGGGGACTACGAGCAGTACTTC
TRBJ1-5 . TRBV9 few CASSPDGSNQPQHF TGTGCCAGCAGCCCGGACGGTAGCAATCAGCCCCAGCATTTT
TRBJ1-2 . TRBV7-9 . CASSSPIQVSYYGYTF TGTGCCAGCAGCTCACCGATACAGGTCAGCTACTATGGCTACACCTTC
TRBJ2-7 TRBD2 TRBV7-9 . CASSKIAGGSEEQYF TGTGCCAGCAGCAAGATAGCGGGAGGTTCAGAAGAGCAGTACTTC
TRBJ1-5 . TRBV25-1 . CASSSGGRGGLHF TGTGCCAGCAGTTCCGGCGGGAGGGGCGGATTGCATTTT
TRBJ1-5 . TRBV7-2 . CASSAPVPGGQPQHF TGTGCCAGCAGCGCCCCTGTCCCTGGGGGCCAGCCCCAGCATTTT
TRBJ2-7 . TRBV28 . CASSLQGLDYEQYF TGTGCCAGCAGTTTACAGGGATTGGACTACGAGCAGTACTTC
TRBJ2-1 TRBD2 TRBV7-9 . CASSLTAGEQNEQFF TGTGCCAGCAGCTTAACGGCGGGAGAACAAAATGAGCAGTTCTTC
TRBJ1-1 . TRBV19 . CASLSRENTEAFF TGTGCCAGTCTTTCGCGGGAGAACACTGAAGCTTTCTTT
TRBJ2-7 TRBD2 TRBV29-1 . CSVESSGRREQYF TGCAGCGTTGAATCAAGCGGGAGACGTGAGCAGTACTTC
TRBJ2-7 TRBD2 TRBV4-3 once CASSQGTRATYEQYF TGCGCCAGCAGCCAGGGGACTAGGGCTACCTACGAGCAGTACTTC
TRBJ1-5 . TRBV28 . CASTFGGSQHF TGTGCCAGCACTTTTGGGGGTTCCCAGCATTTT
TRBJ1-5 . TRBV28 once CASNHLRHNRGLNQPQHF TGTGCCAGCAATCATCTACGACACAATCGGGGCCTTAATCAGCCCCAGCATTTT
TRBJ2-5 TRBD1 TRBV7-6 . CASSQTTGLRETQYF TGTGCCAGCAGCCAAACGACAGGGTTGCGAGAGACCCAGTACTTC
TRBJ1-2 . TRBV6-6 . CASSYSGGGYTF TGTGCCAGCAGTTACTCGGGGGGTGGCTACACCTTC
TRBJ1-4 TRBD1 TRBV9 . CASSPGGADEKLFF TGTGCCAGCAGCCCAGGGGGCGCGGATGAAAAACTGTTTTTT
TRBJ1-1 . TRBV7-8 . CASSNGPRDTEAFF TGTGCCAGCAGTAACGGACCGAGGGACACTGAAGCTTTCTTT